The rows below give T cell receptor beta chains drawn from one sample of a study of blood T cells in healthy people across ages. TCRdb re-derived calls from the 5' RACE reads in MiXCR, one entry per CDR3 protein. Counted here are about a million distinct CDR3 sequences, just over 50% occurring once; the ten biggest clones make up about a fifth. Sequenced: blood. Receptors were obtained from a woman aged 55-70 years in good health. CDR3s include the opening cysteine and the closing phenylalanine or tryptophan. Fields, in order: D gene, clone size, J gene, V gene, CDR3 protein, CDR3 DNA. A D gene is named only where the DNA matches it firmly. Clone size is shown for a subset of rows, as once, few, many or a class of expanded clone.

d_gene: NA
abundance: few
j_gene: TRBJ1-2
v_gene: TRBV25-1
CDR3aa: CASSDPGLGYGYTF
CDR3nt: TGTGCCAGCAGTGACCCAGGGTTGGGCTATGGCTACACCTTC

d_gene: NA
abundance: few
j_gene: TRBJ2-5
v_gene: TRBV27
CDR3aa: CASRAARNYNEQYF
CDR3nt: TGTGCCAGCCGGGCCGCTCGGAATTACAATGAGCAGTACTTC

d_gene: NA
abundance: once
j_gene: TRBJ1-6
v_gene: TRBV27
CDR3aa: CASMSRIASPLHF
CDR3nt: TGTGCCAGCATGTCCCGAATAGCTTCACCCCTCCACTTT

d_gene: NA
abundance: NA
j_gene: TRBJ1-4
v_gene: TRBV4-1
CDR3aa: CAGSQSGSEKLFF
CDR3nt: TGCGCCGGCAGCCAATCGGGGTCCGAAAAACTGTTTTTT

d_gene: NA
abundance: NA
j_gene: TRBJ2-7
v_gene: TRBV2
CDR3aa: CACYRDPNYEQYF
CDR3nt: TGTGCCTGCTACAGGGACCCTAACTACGAGCAGTACTTC

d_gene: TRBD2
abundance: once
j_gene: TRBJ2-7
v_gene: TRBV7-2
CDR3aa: CASSLEVTGGSYEQYF
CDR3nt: TGTGCCAGCAGCTTAGAGGTGACTGGCGGGAGTTACGAGCAGTACTTC

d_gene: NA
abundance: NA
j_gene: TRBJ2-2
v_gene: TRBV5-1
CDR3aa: CASSFGPTTGELFF
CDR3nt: TGCGCCAGCAGCTTCGGACCGACCACCGGGGAGCTGTTTTTT

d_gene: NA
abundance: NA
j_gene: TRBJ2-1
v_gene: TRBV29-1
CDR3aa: CSVDYTGYNEQFF
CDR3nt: TGCAGCGTTGACTACACCGGCTACAATGAGCAGTTCTTC

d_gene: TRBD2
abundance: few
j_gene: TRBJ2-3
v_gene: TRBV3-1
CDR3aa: CASSQKAVAGGDTQYF
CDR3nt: TGTGCCAGCAGCCAAAAAGCGGTAGCGGGGGGAGATACGCAGTATTTT

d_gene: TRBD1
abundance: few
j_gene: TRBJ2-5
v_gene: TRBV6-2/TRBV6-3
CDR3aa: CASRTDRGWEETQYF
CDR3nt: TGTGCCAGCAGAACAGACAGGGGGTGGGAAGAGACCCAGTACTTC

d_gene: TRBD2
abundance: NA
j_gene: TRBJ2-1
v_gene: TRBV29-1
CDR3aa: CSVSLSSGSSRIQFF
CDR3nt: TGCAGCGTTAGTTTGTCTAGCGGGAGTTCTCGCATACAGTTCTTC

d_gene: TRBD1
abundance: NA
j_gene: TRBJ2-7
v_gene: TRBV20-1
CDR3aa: CSARGDRDLYEQYF
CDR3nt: TGCAGTGCTAGAGGTGACAGGGATCTCTACGAGCAGTACTTC

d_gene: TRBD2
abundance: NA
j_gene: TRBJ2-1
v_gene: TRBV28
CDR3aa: CASSLWGEGNNEQFF
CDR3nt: TGTGCCAGCAGTTTATGGGGGGAGGGCAACAATGAGCAGTTCTTC

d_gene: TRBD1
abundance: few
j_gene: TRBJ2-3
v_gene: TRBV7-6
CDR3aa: CASSPGQGPSTDTQYF
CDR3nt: TGTGCCAGCAGCCCGGGACAGGGGCCTAGCACAGATACGCAGTATTTT

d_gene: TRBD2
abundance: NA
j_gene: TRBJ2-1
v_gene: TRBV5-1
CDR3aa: CASSLEASGGPEQFF
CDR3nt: TGCGCCAGCAGCTTGGAGGCTAGCGGGGGCCCTGAGCAGTTCTTC

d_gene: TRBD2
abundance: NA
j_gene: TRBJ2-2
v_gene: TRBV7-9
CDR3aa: CASSPRTSGTGELFF
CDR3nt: TGTGCCAGCAGCCCACGGACTAGCGGGACCGGGGAGCTGTTTTTT

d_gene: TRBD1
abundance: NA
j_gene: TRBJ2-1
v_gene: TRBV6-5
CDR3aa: CASRPDRGQYNEQFF
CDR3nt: TGTGCCAGCAGACCAGACAGGGGTCAATACAATGAGCAGTTCTTC

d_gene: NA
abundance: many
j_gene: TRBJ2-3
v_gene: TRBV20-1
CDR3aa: CTLRSRSTDTQYF
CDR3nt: TGCACCCTCAGGTCTAGAAGCACAGATACGCAGTATTTT

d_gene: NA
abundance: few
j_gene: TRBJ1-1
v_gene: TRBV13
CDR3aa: CASSLGRVQLPKGAFF
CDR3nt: TGTGCCAGCAGCTTAGGCAGAGTTCAGCTCCCCAAAGGGGCTTTCTTT

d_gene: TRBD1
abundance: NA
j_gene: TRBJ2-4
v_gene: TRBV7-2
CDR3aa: CASSPRQGQALWGNIQYF
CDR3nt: TGTGCCAGCAGCCCGCGCCAAGGACAGGCCCTTTGGGGGAACATTCAGTACTTC

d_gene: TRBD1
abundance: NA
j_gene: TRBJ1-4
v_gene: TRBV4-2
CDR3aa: CASSHSKGGGGKLFF
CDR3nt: TGTGCCAGCAGCCACTCTAAAGGGGGCGGGGGAAAACTGTTTTTT

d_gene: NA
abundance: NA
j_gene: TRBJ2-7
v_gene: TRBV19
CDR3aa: CASSIASEQYF
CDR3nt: TGTGCCAGTAGTATAGCATCCGAGCAGTACTTC

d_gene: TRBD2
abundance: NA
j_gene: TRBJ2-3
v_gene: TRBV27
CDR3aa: CASRILISGRGADTQYF
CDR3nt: TGTGCCAGCAGAATATTGATTAGCGGGAGAGGGGCAGATACGCAGTATTTT

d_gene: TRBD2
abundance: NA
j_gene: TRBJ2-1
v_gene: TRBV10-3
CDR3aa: CAISGGSGRLNEQFF
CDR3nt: TGTGCCATCAGTGGGGGTAGCGGGAGGCTCAATGAGCAGTTCTTC

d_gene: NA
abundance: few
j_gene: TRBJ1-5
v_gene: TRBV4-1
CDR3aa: CASSTGPPAGNQPQHF
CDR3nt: TGCGCCAGCAGCACAGGGCCGCCCGCTGGCAATCAGCCCCAGCATTTT

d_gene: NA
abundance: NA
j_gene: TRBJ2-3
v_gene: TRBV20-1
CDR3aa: CSALRGRELPDTQYF
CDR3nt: TGCAGTGCCCTGAGGGGGCGGGAGCTTCCAGATACGCAGTATTTT

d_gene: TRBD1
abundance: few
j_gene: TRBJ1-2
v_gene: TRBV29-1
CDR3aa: CSVGGQGQGYTF
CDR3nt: TGCAGCGTAGGAGGACAGGGACAAGGCTACACCTTC

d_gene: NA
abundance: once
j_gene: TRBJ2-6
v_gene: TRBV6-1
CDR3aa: CASSERGPGGANVLTF
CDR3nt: TGTGCCAGCAGTGAACGGGGTCCTGGTGGGGCCAACGTCCTGACTTTC

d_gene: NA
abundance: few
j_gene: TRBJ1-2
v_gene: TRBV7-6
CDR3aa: CASSPWTAHYGYTF
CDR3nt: TGTGCCAGCAGCCCCTGGACAGCTCACTATGGCTACACCTTC

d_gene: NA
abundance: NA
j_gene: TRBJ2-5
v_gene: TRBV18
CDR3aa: CASSPSGPRNEQYF
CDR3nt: TGTGCCAGCTCACCTTCGGGACCCCGCAATGAGCAGTACTTC

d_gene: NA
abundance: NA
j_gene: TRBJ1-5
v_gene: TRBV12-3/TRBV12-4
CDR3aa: CASSLEFGMRNQPQHF
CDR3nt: TGTGCCAGCAGTTTAGAGTTCGGGATGAGAAATCAGCCCCAGCATTTT

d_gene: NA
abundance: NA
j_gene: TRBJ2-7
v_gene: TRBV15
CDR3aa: CATSRDEIYEQYF
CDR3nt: TGTGCCACCAGCAGAGATGAGATCTACGAGCAGTACTTC

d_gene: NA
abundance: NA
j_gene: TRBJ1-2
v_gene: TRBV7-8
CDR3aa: CASSLTSRSGYTF
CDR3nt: TGTGCCAGCAGCTTAACATCAAGGAGTGGCTACACCTTC

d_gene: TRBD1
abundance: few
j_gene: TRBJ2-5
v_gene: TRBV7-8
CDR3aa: CASIKFRPGQGPFQETQYF
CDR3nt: TGTGCCAGCATCAAATTTCGACCGGGACAGGGCCCATTTCAAGAGACCCAGTACTTC

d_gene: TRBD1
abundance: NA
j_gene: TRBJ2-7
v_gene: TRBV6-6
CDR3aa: CVSSYSRTGSYEQYF
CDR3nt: TGTGTCAGCAGTTACTCCAGGACAGGGAGCTACGAGCAGTACTTC

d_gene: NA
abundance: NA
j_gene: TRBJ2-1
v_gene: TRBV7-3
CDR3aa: CASSPWGSSYNEQFF
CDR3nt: TGTGCCAGCAGTCCATGGGGCAGCTCCTACAATGAGCAGTTCTTC

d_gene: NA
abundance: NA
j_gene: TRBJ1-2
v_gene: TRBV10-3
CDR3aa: CAISGRLAGDSNGYTF
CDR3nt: TGTGCCATCAGCGGTCGCTTGGCAGGGGATTCGAATGGCTACACCTTC

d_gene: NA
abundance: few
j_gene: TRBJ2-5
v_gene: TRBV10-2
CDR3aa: CASQGQGGGGLETQYF
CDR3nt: TGCGCCAGCCAGGGGCAGGGCGGGGGAGGGTTGGAGACCCAGTACTTC

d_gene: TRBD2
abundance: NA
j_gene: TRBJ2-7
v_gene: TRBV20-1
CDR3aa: CSARSGLAGAYEQYF
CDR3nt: TGCAGTGCTAGATCCGGACTAGCGGGAGCCTACGAGCAGTACTTC

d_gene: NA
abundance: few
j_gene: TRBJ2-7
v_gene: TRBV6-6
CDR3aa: CASSFLGWYEQYF
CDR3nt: TGTGCCAGCAGTTTTTTGGGTTGGTACGAGCAGTACTTC

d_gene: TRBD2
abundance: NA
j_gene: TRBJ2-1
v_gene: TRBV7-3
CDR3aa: CASSLGAPGLASLNEQFF
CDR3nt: TGTGCCAGCAGCTTAGGCGCTCCGGGACTAGCTTCCCTCAATGAGCAGTTCTTC

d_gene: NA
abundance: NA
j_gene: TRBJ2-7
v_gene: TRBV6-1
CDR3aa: CASSFGGQPYEQYF
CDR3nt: TGTGCCAGCAGCTTCGGCGGACAGCCCTACGAGCAGTACTTC

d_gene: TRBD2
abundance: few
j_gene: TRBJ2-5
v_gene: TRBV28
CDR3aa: CASSLRGPTSGMGETQYF
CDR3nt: TGTGCCAGCAGTCTACGGGGGCCGACTAGCGGGATGGGAGAGACCCAGTACTTC

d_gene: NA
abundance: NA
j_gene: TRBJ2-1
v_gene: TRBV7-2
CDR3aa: CASSPGGFGGNEQFF
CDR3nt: TGTGCCAGCAGCCCCGGGGGTTTCGGTGGCAATGAGCAGTTCTTC

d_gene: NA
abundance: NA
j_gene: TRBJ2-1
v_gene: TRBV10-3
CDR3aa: CAISESGGSGSYNEQFF
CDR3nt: TGTGCCATCAGTGAGTCAGGGGGGAGTGGGTCCTACAATGAGCAGTTCTTC

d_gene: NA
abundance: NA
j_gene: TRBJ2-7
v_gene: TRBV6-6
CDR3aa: CASSYGEVSSYEQYF
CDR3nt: TGTGCCAGCAGTTACGGGGAAGTAAGCTCCTACGAGCAGTACTTC

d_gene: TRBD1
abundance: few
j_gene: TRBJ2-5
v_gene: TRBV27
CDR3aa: CASRRKGDRGETQYF
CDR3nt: TGTGCCAGCAGAAGAAAAGGTGACAGGGGCGAGACCCAGTACTTC

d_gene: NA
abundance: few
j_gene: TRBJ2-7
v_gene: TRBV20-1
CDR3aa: CSARRGGYEQYF
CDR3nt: TGCAGTGCTAGAAGGGGTGGCTACGAGCAGTACTTC